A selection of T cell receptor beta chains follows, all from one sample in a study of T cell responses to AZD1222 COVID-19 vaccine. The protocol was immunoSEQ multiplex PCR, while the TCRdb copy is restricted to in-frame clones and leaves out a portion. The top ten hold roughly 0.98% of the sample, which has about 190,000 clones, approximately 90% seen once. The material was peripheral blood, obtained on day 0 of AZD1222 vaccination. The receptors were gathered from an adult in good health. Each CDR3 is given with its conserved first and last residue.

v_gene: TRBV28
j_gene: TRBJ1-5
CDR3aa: CASSFPTGWGSNQPQHF

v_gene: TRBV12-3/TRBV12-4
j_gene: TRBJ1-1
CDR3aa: CASSLALGEEAFF

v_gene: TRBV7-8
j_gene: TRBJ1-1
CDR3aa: CASSSVGGGTEAFF

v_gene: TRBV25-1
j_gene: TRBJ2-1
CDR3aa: CASSYPGTGKVLDNEQFF

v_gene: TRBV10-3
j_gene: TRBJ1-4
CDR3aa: CAISESSVLNEKLFF

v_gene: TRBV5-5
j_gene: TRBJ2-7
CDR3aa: CARIRDRGYEQYF

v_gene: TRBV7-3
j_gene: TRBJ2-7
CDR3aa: CASSLTPSSEQYF

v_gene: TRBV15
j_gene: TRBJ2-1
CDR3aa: CATSREGDYAKQFF

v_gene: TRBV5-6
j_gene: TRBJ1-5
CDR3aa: CASSLGINQPQHF

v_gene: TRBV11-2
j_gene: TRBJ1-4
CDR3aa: CASSPYVHEGEKLFF

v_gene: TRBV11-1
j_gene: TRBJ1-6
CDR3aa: CASSLGGHPRSPLHF

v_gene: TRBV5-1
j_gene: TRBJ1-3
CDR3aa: CASSSLGSGNTIYF

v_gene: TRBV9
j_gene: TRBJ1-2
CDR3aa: CASSVNPQYYGYTF

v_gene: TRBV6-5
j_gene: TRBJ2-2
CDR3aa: CASSYSPNTGELFF

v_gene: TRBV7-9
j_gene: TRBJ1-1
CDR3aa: CASSLPQGGGTEAFF

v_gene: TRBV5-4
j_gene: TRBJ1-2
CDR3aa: CASSFGQNPNYGYTF

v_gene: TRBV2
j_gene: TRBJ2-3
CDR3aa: CASDPSAQSTDTQYF

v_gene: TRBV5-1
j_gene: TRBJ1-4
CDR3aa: CASRYLGTATNEKLFF

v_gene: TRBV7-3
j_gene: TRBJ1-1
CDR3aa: CASSSPGLVTEAFF

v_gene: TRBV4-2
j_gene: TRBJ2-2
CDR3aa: CASSQDPPTSGANTGELFF

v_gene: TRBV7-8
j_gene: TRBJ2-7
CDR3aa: CASSFVASGTPYEQYF

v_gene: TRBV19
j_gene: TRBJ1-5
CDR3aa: CASSMSRGNQPQHF

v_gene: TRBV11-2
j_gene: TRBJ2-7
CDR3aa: CASSLGDRGLYEQYF

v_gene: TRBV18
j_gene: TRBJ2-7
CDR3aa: CASSPGLARATTYEQYF

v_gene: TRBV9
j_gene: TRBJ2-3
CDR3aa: CASSVIATDTDTQYF

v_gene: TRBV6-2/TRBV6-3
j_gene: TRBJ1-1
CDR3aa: CASSYLTANTEAFF

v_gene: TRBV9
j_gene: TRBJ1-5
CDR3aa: CASSGGGQPQHF

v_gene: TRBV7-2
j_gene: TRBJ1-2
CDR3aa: CASSIGTDYGYTF

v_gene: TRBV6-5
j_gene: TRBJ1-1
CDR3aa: CASSYHYGSTEAFF

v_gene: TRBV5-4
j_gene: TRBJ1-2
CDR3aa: CASSQGDYGYTF

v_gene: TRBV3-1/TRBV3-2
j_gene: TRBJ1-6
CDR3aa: CASSHHGQGDYSPLHF

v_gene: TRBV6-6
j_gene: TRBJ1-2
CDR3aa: CASSLQIYYGYTF

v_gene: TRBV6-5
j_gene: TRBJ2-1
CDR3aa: CASRGAGQANNEQFF

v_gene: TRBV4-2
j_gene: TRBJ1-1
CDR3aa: CASSQTLSEVAFF

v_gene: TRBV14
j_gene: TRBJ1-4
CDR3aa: CASSHRTTNEKLFF

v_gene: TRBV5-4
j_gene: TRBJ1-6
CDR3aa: CASSFLGRDSPLHF

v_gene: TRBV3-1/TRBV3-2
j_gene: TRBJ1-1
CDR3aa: CASSQGEWGAVRGTEAFF

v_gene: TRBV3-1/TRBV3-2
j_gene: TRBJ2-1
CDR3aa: CASSPRWASGRYNEQFF